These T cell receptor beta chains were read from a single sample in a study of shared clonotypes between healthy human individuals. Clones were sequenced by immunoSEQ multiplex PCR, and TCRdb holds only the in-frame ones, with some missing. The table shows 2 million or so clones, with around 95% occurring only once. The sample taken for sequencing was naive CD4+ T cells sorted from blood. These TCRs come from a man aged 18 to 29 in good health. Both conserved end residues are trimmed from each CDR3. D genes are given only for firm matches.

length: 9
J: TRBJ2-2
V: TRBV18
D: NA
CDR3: ASRTAGELF

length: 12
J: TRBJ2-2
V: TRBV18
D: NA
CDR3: ASSPRQVTGELF

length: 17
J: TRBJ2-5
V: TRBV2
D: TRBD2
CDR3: ASNLRGGFLYPNQETQY

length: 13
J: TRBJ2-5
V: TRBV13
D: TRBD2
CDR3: ASSLGLAVAETQY

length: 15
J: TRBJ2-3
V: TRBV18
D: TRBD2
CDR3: ASTTSGRGRVEDTQY

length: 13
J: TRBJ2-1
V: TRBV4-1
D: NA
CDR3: ASSRRGLTNNEQF

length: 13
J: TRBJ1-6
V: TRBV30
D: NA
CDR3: AWSVVNLLNSPLH

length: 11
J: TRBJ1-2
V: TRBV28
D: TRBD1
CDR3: ASSGRGPHGYT

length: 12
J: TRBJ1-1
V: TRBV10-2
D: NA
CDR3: ASSEQGLNTEAF

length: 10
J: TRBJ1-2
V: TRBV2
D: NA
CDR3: ASSGGSHGYT

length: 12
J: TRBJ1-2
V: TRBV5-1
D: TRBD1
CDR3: ASSLSGTEYGYT

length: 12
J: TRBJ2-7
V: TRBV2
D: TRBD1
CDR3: ASRPGQGSYEQY

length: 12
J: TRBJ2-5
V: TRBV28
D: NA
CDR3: ASSLLGWGETQY

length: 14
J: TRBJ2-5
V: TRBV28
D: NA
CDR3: ASSSPGQRGKETQY

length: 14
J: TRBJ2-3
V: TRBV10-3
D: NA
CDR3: AISPTTETSTDTQY

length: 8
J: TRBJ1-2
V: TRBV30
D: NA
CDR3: AWSGGGYT

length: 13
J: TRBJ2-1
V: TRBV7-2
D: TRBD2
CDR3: ASSLVGTIGREQF

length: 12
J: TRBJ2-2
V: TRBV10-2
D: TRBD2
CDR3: ASSSQREDGELF

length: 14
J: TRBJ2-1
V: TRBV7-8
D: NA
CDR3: ASSFKGPRGYNEQF

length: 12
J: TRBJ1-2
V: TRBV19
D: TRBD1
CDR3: ASSTRTGDYGYT

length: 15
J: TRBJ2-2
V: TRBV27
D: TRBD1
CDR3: ASSLSMTGRSAGELF

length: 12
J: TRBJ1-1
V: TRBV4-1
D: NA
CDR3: ASSQLGQPSEAF

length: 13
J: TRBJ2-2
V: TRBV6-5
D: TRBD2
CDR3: ASTPGLASSGELF

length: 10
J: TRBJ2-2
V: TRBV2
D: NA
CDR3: ASRDNGGELF

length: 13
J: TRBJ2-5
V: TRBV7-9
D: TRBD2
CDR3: ASSFSGGLQETQY

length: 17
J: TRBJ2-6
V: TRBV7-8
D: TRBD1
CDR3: ASSLAGTVFRSGANVLT

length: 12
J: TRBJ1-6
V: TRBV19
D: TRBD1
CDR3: ASLGTGQNSPLH

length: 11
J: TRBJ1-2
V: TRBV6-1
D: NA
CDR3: ASGGGGPYGYT

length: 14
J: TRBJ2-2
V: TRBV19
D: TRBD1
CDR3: ASSIEGQGASGELF

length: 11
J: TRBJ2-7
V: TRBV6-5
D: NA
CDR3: ASSSGQTYEQY

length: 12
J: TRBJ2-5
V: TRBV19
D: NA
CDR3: ASSGGDRRREQY

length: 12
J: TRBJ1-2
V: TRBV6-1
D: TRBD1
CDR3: ASIRQGIEYGYT

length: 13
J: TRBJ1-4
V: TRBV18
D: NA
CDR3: ASSPREGTNEKLF

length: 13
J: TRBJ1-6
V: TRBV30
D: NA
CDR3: AWRVGSSYNSPLH

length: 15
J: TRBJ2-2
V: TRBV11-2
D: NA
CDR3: ASRVAGWRTGAGELF

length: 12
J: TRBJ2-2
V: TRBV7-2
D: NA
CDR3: ASEPRGNTGELF

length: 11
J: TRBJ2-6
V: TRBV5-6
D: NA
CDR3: ASSRSGANVLT

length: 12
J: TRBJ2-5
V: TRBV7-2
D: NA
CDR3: ASSIGGAQETQY

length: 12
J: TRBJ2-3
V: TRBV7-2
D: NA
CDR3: ASSFPGDRDTQY

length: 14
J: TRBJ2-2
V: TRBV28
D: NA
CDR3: ASSPHGGRGTGELF

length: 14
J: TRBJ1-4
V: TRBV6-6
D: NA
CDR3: ASTPGHLTGNEKLF

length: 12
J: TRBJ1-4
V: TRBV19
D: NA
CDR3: ASSADRSNEKLF

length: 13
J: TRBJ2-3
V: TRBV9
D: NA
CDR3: ASSARGTSTDTQY

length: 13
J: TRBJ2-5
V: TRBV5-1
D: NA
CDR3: ASSSPGGGQETQY

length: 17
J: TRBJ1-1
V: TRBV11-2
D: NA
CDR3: ASSLAFSSLGSMNTEAF

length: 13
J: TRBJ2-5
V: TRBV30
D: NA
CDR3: AWSGRGATKETQY

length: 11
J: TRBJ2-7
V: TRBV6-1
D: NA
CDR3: ASTGQWIYEQY

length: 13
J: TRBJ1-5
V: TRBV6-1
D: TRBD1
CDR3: ASSWTGASNQPQH

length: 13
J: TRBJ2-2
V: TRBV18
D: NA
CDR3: ASSPQQGGTGELF

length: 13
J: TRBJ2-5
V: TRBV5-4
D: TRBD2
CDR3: ASSSASGGEETQY

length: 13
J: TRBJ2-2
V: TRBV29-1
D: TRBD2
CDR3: SVEGLAGGTGELF

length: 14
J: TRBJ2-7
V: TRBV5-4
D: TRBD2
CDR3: ASSLAGGSRSYEQY

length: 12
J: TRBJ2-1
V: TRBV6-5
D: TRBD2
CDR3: ASSSGPGLREQF